This T cell receptor (beta chain) was observed in a study of blood T cell repertoires in COVID-19. Produced via immunoSEQ multiplex PCR; TCRdb's table is partial and in-frame only. The table records 190,000 or so clones, around 84% of them present only once. Germline CDR1 reads MNHEY; CDR2 reads SMNVEV (reference sequence). This CDR3 is 13 amino acids long. V lost 0 bases to trimming and J lost 3 bases, with 6 bases between them. The chain joins TRBV27 to TRBJ2-7, with D possibly matching TRBD1 (5 bases). Sequencing input: peripheral blood. This sequence originates from a middle-aged man with active or convalescent COVID-19. As DNA, the CDR3 is TGTGCCAGCAGTTTATCCCAGGGCTACGAGCAGTACTTC. Protein product: CASSLSQGYEQYF.